This T cell receptor beta chain was sequenced for a study of PD-L1 blockade in urothelial cancer. Only in-frame clones appear in the TCRdb table, and some are missing; sequencing was by immunoSEQ multiplex PCR. The table includes more than 45,000 clones, 82% detected once. The sequencing here drew on PBMCs, taken around atezolizumab (anti-PD-L1) treatment. This TCR was sampled from a man aged 65 to 85 with urothelial cancer.

The CDR3 DNA sequence: TGTGCCAGCAGCTTAGGCAGGGGACAGCTAAACTATGGCTACACCTTC. It is translated as CASSLGRGQLNYGYTF. The chain carries TRBV11-2 and TRBJ1-2, with TRBD1 identical over 7 bases. V was clipped by 1 base and J by 2 bases; unmatched bases: 7. The length of the CDR3 is 16 residues. In germline, CDR1 is SGHAT, CDR2 FQNNGV.